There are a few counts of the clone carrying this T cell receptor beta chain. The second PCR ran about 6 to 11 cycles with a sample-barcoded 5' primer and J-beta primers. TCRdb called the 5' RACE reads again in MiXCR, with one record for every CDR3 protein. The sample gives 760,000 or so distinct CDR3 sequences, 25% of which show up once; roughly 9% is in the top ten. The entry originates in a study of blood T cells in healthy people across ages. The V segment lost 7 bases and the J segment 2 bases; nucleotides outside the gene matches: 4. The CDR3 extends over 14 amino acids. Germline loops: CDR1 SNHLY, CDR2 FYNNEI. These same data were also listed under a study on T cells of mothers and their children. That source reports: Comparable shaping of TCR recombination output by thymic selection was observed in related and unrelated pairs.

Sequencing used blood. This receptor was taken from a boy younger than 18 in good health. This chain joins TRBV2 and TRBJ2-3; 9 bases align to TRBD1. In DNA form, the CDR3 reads TGTGCCAGCAATCGGGACAGGGACACAGATACGCAGTATTTT. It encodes CASNRDRDTDTQYF.